This T cell receptor (beta chain) was identified in a study of PD-1 blockade in classical Hodgkin lymphoma. Study-wide results and caveats: Patients who initiated nivolumab within 1 year of ASCT were excluded.

Here immunoSEQ multiplex PCR was the method, and the copy in TCRdb shows in-frame clones only, minus some. The sample shows about 150,000 clones, nearly 80% of them seen only once. This CDR3 region has 16 residues. With 0 bases clipped from V and 6 bases from J, the junction kept 7 bases outside the gene matches. Germline V lookup: CDR1 LGHNA, CDR2 YNFKEQ. To note about this clone: Antigen unknown.

Each patient relapsed following autologous stem cell transplantation, and prior brentuximab vedotin exposure differed. The TCR comes from a human donor with classical Hodgkin lymphoma. The rearrangement joins TRBV4-2 to TRBJ1-4, with TRBD1 matching 7 bases. The sample in question was peripheral blood mononuclear cells (PBMCs), obtained before the second cycle of nivolumab. The CDR3 DNA reads as TGTGCCAGCAGCCAAGATCCCTGGCAGGGGGATGAAAAACTGTTTTTT. It codes for CASSQDPWQGDEKLFF.